This TCR beta chain is drawn from a study of blood T cell repertoires in COVID-19. Generated by immunoSEQ multiplex PCR, the TCRdb table keeps only in-frame clones and is missing some. The sample consists of under 85,000 clones, approximately 80% of them appearing once. The sample was peripheral blood. This TCR derives from a middle-aged man with COVID-19, enrolled during active disease.

This CDR3 reads CASSLLQGRDQPQHF. CDR3 in DNA: TGTGCCAGCAGTTTATTACAGGGGCGCGATCAGCCCCAGCATTTT. V and J are TRBV27 and TRBJ1-5, with 7 bases fitting TRBD1. The CDR3 loop spans 15 amino acids. Trimming took 1 base from V and 5 from J; bases not matched to a gene: 5. The V gene's germline CDR1 is MNHEY and CDR2 SMNVEV (reference sequence).